These T cell receptor beta chains were read from a single sample in a study of cytomegalovirus exposure and HLA in healthy donors. Generated by immunoSEQ multiplex PCR, the TCRdb table keeps only in-frame clones and is missing some. Altogether roughly 200,000 clones are present, around 82% being singletons, with the ten largest covering 2% to 2.5%. Sequencing was carried out using PBMCs. The receptors derive from a man aged 55-75 years in good health and CMV-seronegative. The CDR3 runs from the conserved cysteine through the conserved F or W. D genes are given only for firm matches. The size field is filled for only some rows; it gives once, few, many or a size class.

size	D	V	J	DNA	CDR3
NA	TRBD1	TRBV27	TRBJ2-3	TGTGCCAGCAGTTTATTTACAGGGGGTGGTCCAGATACGCAGTATTTT	CASSLFTGGGPDTQYF
NA	NA	TRBV5-4	TRBJ2-3	TGTGCCAGCAGCTCAGGGAGGCGTCAGGGCACAGATACGCAGTATTTT	CASSSGRRQGTDTQYF
NA	NA	TRBV28	TRBJ1-3	TGTGCCAGCAGCCCCTCAGGCGTATCGTCTGGAAACACCATATATTTT	CASSPSGVSSGNTIYF
NA	NA	TRBV19	TRBJ1-1	TGTGCCAGTAGTATTGCGGGGGCGCGTAGTGAAGCTTTCTTT	CASSIAGARSEAFF
NA	TRBD1	TRBV28	TRBJ2-3	TGTGCCAGCAGTCCTCCGGGACAGGATACGCAGTATTTT	CASSPPGQDTQYF
NA	NA	TRBV27	TRBJ2-3	TGTGCCAGCAGTTTAGGGGAGTCTGGCACAGATACGCAGTATTTT	CASSLGESGTDTQYF
NA	TRBD1	TRBV10-3	TRBJ1-5	TGTGCCACAGGACAGGGTGGGAATCAGCCCCAGCATTTT	CATGQGGNQPQHF
NA	TRBD1	TRBV18	TRBJ2-1	TGTGCCAGCTCACCCCAGGACAGGGCCTACAATGAGCAGTTCTTC	CASSPQDRAYNEQFF
NA	TRBD2	TRBV5-1	TRBJ2-5	TGCGCCAGCAGCTTGCCCCAGTGGGGGGGGGAGACCCAGTACTTC	CASSLPQWGGETQYF
NA	TRBD1	TRBV29-1	TRBJ2-1	TGCAGCGTTGTAGGGGGCGATAGAAATGAGCAGTTCTTC	CSVVGGDRNEQFF
few	TRBD1	TRBV28	TRBJ1-1	TGTGCCAGCAGGATCCCAGGGGGTTGGGACACTGAAGCTTTCTTT	CASRIPGGWDTEAFF
NA	NA	TRBV5-1	TRBJ1-2	TGCGCCAGCAGCTTGGCCCCAGGGCCCGCCTATGGCTACACCTTC	CASSLAPGPAYGYTF
few	TRBD1	TRBV6-1	TRBJ1-1	TGTGCCAGCCTGAGGACAGGGATCACTGAAGCTTTCTTT	CASLRTGITEAFF
NA	TRBD1	TRBV29-1	TRBJ1-3	TGCAGCGTTGCAACAGGGGTCGGAAACACCATATATTTT	CSVATGVGNTIYF
NA	TRBD2	TRBV9	TRBJ2-1	TGTGCCAGCAGCGTAGAAGCGGGAGGGGCCCCTTCTGAGCAGTTCTTC	CASSVEAGGAPSEQFF
NA	NA	TRBV2	TRBJ2-2	TGTGCCAGCAGGCCGGTCACAGCCACCGGGGAGCTGTTTTTT	CASRPVTATGELFF
few	NA	TRBV19	TRBJ2-5	TGTGCCAGTAGTATCGGGGGGCCCCCGGGGCAAGAGACCCAGTACTTC	CASSIGGPPGQETQYF
NA	NA	TRBV7-2	TRBJ2-3	TGTGCCAGCAGCGTAAGCCCTAGGGGTACGCAGTATTTT	CASSVSPRGTQYF
NA	NA	TRBV4-3	TRBJ1-4	TGCGCCAGCAGCCAAGAAACAGGGCGGGCTTTGTTTTTT	CASSQETGRALFF
NA	NA	TRBV28	TRBJ2-7	TGTGCCAGCACCGATAATGCACCAGGGACACTAACCTACGAGCAGTACTTC	CASTDNAPGTLTYEQYF
NA	TRBD2	TRBV30	TRBJ2-1	TGTGCCTGGAGTGGATGGACTAGCGGGCGGGGGATCGGGGACAATGAGCAGTTCTTC	CAWSGWTSGRGIGDNEQFF
once	NA	TRBV9	TRBJ2-1	TGTGCCAGCAGCACGGCGGGACTCTACAATGAGCAGTTCTTC	CASSTAGLYNEQFF
NA	TRBD1	TRBV19	TRBJ1-1	TGTGCCAGTAGTATGACAGGGCTGGTGAACACTGAAGCTTTCTTT	CASSMTGLVNTEAFF
NA	NA	TRBV6-5	TRBJ2-5	TGTGCCAGCACTCCGACAAGGTCAGGCGAGACCCAGTACTTC	CASTPTRSGETQYF
NA	TRBD2	TRBV5-5	TRBJ2-7	TGTGCCAGCAGCTTCCTCGGGGGAGGGTCCTACGAGCAGTACTTC	CASSFLGGGSYEQYF
NA	TRBD2	TRBV30	TRBJ2-7	TGTGCCTGGAGTGTAGCCGGGAGGATTTACGAGCAGTACTTC	CAWSVAGRIYEQYF
NA	TRBD1	TRBV5-6	TRBJ2-7	TGTGCCAGCAGTGAACAGGGGGACTCCTACGAGCAGTACTTC	CASSEQGDSYEQYF
NA	NA	TRBV30	TRBJ1-5	TGTGCCTGGAGTCCCTCAGGGCCCCATCAGCCCCAGCATTTT	CAWSPSGPHQPQHF
once	TRBD1	TRBV7-3	TRBJ2-2	TGTGCCAGCAGCTCGAGGACAGGGCTGAACACCGGGGAGCTGTTTTTT	CASSSRTGLNTGELFF